These T cell receptor beta chains were read from a single sample in a study of T cell changes during pregnancy in multiple sclerosis. Data came from immunoSEQ multiplex PCR; TCRdb stores just in-frame clones and leaves some out. The data hold some 90,000 clones, with about 92% observed a single time. This specimen was peripheral blood, taken in the first trimester of pregnancy. These TCRs come from a female donor with multiple sclerosis, enrolled in a pregnancy study. Each CDR3 is given with its conserved first and last residue. D genes are given only for firm matches. The listing skips clone size in some rows; elsewhere it reads once, few, many or a size class.

V: TRBV19
length: 16
J: TRBJ2-1
size: NA
D: TRBD2
CDR3: CASSRASGSSYNEQFF
DNA: TGTGCCAGTAGTAGGGCTAGCGGGAGCTCCTACAATGAGCAGTTCTTC

V: TRBV11-2
length: 15
J: TRBJ2-7
size: NA
D: NA
CDR3: CASSLVDGGTYEQYF
DNA: TGTGCCAGCAGCTTAGTTGACGGCGGGACCTACGAGCAGTACTTC

V: TRBV5-1
length: 18
J: TRBJ1-2
size: once
D: TRBD1
CDR3: CASSWWGQGSNLNYGYTF
DNA: TGCGCCAGCAGCTGGTGGGGACAGGGCTCGAATCTTAACTATGGCTACACCTTC

V: TRBV6-1
length: 15
J: TRBJ1-2
size: NA
D: NA
CDR3: CASRASIGSNYGYTF
DNA: TGTGCCAGCAGGGCTTCCATTGGTTCTAACTATGGCTACACCTTC

V: TRBV7-9
length: 13
J: TRBJ1-1
size: NA
D: NA
CDR3: CASSLAEGTEAFF
DNA: TGTGCCAGCAGCTTAGCCGAGGGTACTGAAGCTTTCTTT

V: TRBV19
length: 13
J: TRBJ2-1
size: NA
D: NA
CDR3: CASSIGGVAEQFF
DNA: TGTGCCAGTAGTATAGGGGGGGTAGCGGAGCAGTTCTTC

V: TRBV11-2
length: 17
J: TRBJ2-1
size: NA
D: TRBD2
CDR3: CASIRLAGGLSYNEQFF
DNA: TGTGCCAGCATTCGGCTAGCGGGAGGGCTATCCTACAATGAGCAGTTCTTC

V: TRBV27
length: 14
J: TRBJ1-2
size: NA
D: NA
CDR3: CASSSGGMHRGYTF
DNA: TGTGCCAGCAGTTCGGGGGGGATGCATCGTGGCTACACCTTC

V: TRBV28
length: 15
J: TRBJ1-1
size: NA
D: TRBD1
CDR3: CASRTGGSWNTEAFF
DNA: TGTGCCAGCAGGACAGGGGGTAGTTGGAACACTGAAGCTTTCTTT

V: TRBV27
length: 13
J: TRBJ1-1
size: NA
D: NA
CDR3: CASRYTSNTEAFF
DNA: TGTGCCAGCAGGTATACATCGAACACTGAAGCTTTCTTT

V: TRBV19
length: 14
J: TRBJ1-5
size: once
D: TRBD1
CDR3: CASSEDRGNQPQHF
DNA: TGTGCCAGTAGCGAGGACAGGGGCAATCAGCCCCAGCATTTT

V: TRBV11-2
length: 12
J: TRBJ1-1
size: NA
D: NA
CDR3: CASSFSRGRSFF
DNA: TGTGCCAGCAGCTTTTCCCGGGGTCGGTCTTTCTTT